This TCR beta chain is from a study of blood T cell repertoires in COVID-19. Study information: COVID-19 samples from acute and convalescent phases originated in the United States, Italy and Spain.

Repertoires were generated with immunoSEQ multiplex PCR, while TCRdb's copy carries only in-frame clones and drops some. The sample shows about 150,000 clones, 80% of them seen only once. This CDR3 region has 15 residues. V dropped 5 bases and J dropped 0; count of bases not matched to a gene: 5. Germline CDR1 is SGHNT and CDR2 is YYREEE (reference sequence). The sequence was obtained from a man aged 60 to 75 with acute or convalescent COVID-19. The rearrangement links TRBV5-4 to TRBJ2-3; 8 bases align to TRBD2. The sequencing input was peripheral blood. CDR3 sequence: CASSLAGPSTDTQYF. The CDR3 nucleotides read TGTGCCAGCAGTTTAGCGGGGCCTAGCACAGATACGCAGTATTTT.